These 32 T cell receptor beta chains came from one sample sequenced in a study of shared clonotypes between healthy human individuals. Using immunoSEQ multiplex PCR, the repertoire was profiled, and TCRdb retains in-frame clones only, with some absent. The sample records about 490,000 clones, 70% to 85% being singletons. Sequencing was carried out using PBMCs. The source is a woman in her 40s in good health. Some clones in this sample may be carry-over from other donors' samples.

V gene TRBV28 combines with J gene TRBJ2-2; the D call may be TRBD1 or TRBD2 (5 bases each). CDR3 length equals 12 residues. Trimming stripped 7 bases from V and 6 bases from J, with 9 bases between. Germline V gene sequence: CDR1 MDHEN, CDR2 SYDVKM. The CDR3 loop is CASMGVAGELFF. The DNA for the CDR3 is TGTGCCAGCATGGGGGTGGCCGGGGAGCTGTTTTTT.

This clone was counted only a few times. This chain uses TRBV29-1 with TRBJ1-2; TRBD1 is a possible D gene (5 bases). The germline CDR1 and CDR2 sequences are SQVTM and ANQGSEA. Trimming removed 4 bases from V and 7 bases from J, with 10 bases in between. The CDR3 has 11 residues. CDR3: CSVGRAPGYTF. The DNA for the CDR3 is TGCAGCGTTGGCAGGGCGCCTGGCTACACCTTC.

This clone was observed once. Written as DNA, the CDR3 is TGTGCCAGCAGTTTTGACTTAGGGACAGTCAATGAGCAGTTCTTC. Protein: CASSFDLGTVNEQFF. The chain uses TRBV28 and TRBJ2-1; 7 nucleotides match TRBD1. This CDR3 contains 15 residues. V gave up 3 bases and J gave up 6 bases; unmatched junction bases: 8. Germline V CDR1 and CDR2: MDHEN, SYDVKM.

CDR3 DNA sequence: TGTGCCATCAGTGACGGACTAGCCTACAATGAGCAGTTCTTC. This gives the protein CAISDGLAYNEQFF. V is TRBV10-3 and J is TRBJ2-1, with TRBD2 matching 7 bases. The V segment lost 3 bases and the J segment 2 bases; nucleotides outside the gene matches: 1. This CDR3 is built from 14 residues. Germline V gives CDR1 ENHRY, CDR2 SYGVKD.

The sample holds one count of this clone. The CDR3 reads CASSADPGRSYEQYF. The CDR3 region has the DNA TGTGCCAGCAGCGCGGATCCGGGCCGCTCCTACGAGCAGTACTTC. The V and J genes are TRBV9 and TRBJ2-7; the D is unclear. V lost 3 bases and J 0 bases, leaving 13 bases between the germline ends. From germline, CDR1 is SGDLS and CDR2 YYNGEE. CDR3 length equals 15 residues.

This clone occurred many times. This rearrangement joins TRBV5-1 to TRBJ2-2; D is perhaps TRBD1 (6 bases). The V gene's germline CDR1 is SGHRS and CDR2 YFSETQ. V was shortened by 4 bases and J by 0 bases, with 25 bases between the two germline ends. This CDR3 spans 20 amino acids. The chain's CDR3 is CASSGWQSNLTGSNTGELFF. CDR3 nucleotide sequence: TGCGCCAGCAGCGGCTGGCAATCCAACCTCACAGGGTCGAACACCGGGGAGCTGTTTTTT.

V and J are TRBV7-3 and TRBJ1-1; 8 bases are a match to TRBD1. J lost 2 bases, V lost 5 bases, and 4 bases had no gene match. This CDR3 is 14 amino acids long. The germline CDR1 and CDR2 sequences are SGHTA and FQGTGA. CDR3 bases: TGTGCCAGCAGCATAGGACAGGGTAACACTGAAGCTTTCTTT. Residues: CASSIGQGNTEAFF.

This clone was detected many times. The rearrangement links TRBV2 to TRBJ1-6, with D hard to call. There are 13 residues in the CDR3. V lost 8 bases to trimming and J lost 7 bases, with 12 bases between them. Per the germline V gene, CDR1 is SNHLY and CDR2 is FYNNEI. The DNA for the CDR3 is TGTGCCAGCGGACCTGACTCCAATTCACCCCTCCACTTT. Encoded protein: CASGPDSNSPLHF.

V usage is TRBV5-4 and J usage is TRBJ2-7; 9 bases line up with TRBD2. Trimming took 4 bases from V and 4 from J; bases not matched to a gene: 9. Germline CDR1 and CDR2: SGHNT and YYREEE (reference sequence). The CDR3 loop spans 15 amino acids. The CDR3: CASSMGLASEYEQYF. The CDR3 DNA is TGTGCCAGCAGCATGGGACTAGCAAGCGAGTACGAGCAGTACTTC.

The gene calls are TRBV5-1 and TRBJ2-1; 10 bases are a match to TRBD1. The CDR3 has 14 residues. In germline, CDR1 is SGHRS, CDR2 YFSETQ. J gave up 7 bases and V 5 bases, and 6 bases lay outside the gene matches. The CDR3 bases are TGCGCCAGCAGACAGACAGGGGGCATGAATGAGCAGTTCTTC. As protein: CASRQTGGMNEQFF.

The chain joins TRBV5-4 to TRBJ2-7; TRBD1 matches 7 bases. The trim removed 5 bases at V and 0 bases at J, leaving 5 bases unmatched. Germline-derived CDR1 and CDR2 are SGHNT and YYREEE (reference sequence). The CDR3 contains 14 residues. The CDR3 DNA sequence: TGTGCCAGCAGGAGGGACAGAACCTCCTACGAGCAGTACTTC. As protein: CASRRDRTSYEQYF.

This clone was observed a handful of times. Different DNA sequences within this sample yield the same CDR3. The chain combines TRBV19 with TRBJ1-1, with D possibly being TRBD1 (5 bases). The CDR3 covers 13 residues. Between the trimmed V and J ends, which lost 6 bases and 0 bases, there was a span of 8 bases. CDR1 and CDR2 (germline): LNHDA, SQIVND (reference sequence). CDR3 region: CASSLTVNTEAFF. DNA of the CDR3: TGTGCCAGTAGCCTGACAGTGAACACTGAAGCTTTCTTT.

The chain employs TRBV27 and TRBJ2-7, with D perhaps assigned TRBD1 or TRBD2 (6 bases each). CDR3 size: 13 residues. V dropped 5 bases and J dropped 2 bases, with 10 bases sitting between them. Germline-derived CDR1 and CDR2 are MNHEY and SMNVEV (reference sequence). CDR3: CASSGGRTYEQYF. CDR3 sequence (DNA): TGTGCCAGCAGTGGGGGGCGTACCTACGAGCAGTACTTC.

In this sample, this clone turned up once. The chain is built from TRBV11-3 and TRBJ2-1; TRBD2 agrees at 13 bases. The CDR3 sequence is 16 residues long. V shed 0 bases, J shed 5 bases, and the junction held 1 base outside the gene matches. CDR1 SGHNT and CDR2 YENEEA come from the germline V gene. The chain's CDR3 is CASSLDGTSGDNEQFF. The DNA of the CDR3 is TGTGCCAGCAGCTTAGATGGGACTAGCGGGGACAATGAGCAGTTCTTC.

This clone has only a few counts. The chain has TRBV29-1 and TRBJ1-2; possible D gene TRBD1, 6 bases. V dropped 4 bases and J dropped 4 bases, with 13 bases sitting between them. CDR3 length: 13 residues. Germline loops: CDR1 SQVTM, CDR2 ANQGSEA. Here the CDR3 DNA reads TGCAGCGTTGCAGGGGCGTTCCTCTATGGCTACACCTTC. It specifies CSVAGAFLYGYTF.

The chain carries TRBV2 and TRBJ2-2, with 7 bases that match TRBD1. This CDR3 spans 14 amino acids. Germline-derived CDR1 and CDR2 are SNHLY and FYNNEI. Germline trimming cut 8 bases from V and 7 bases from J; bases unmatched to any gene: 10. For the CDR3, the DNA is TGTGCCAGCTCGGACAGGCCACGCGGCGGGGAGCTGTTTTTT. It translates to CASSDRPRGGELFF.

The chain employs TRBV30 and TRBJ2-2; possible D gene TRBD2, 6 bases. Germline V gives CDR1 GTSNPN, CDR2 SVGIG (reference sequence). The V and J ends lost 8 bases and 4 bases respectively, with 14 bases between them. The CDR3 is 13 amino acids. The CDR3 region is CARSRGSTGELFF. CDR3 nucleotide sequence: TGTGCCCGTTCCCGGGGGAGCACCGGGGAGCTGTTTTTT.

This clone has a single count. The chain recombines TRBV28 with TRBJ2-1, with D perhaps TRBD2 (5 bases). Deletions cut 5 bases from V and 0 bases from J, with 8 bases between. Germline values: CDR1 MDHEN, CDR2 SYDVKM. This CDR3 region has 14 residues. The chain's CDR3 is CASSRGPSYNEQFF. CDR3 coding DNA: TGTGCCAGCAGTCGCGGGCCCTCCTACAATGAGCAGTTCTTC.

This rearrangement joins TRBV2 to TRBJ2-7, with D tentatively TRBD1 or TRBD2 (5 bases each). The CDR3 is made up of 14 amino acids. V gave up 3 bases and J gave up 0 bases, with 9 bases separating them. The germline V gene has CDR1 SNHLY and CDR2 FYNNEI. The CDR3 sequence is CASSEGRASYEQYF. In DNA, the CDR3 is TGTGCCAGCAGTGAGGGACGGGCCTCCTACGAGCAGTACTTC.

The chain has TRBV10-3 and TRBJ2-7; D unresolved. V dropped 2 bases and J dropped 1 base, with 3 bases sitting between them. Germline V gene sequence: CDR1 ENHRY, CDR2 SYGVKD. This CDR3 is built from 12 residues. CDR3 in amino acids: CAISEPSYEQYF. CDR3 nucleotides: TGTGCCATCAGTGAGCCTTCCTACGAGCAGTACTTC.

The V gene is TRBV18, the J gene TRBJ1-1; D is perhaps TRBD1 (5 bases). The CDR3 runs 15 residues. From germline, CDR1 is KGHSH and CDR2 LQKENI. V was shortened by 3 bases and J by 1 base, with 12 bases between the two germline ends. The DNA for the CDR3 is TGTGCCAGCTCACCCCCCGCAGGGAGGAACACTGAAGCTTTCTTT. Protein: CASSPPAGRNTEAFF. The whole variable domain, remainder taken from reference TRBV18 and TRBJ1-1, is NAGVMQNPRHLVRRRGQEARLRCSPMKGHSHVYWYRQLPEEGLKFMVYLQKENIIDESGMPKERFSAEFPKEGPSILRIQQVVRGDSAAYFCASSPPAGRNTEAFFGQGTRLTVV.

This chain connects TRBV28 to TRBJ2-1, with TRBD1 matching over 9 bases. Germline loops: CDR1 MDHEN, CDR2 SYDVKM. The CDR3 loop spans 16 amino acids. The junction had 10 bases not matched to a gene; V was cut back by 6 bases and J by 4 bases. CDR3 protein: CASRGNRGRSYNEQFF. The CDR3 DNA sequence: TGTGCCAGCAGAGGTAACAGGGGGCGATCTTACAATGAGCAGTTCTTC.

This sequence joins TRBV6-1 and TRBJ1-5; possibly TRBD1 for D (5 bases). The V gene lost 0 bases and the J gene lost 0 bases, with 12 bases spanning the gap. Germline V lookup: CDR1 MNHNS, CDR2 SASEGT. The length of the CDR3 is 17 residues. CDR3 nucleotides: TGTGCCAGCAGTGAAGCCAGGACACCTTATAGCAATCAGCCCCAGCATTTT. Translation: CASSEARTPYSNQPQHF.

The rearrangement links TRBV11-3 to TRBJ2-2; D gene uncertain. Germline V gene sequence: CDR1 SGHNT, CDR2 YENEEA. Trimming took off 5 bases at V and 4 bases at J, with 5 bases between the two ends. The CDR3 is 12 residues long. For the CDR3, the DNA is TGTGCCAGCAGCCGCGGCACCGGGGAGCTGTTTTTT. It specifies CASSRGTGELFF.

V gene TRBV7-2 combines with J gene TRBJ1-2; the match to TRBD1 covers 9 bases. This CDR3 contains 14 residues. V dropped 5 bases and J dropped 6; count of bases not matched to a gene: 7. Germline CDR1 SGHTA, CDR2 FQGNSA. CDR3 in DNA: TGTGCCAGCAGCCCCGGACAGGGGATCGATGGCTACACCTTC. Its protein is CASSPGQGIDGYTF.

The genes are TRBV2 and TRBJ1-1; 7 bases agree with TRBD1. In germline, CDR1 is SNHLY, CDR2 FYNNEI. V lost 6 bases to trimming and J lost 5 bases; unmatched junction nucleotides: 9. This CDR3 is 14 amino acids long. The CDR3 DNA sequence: TGTGCCAGCAGCCTTGACAGGGAAGTGACTGAAGCTTTCTTT. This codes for CASSLDREVTEAFF. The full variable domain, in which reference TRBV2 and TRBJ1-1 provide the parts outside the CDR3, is EPEVTQTPSHQVTQMGQEVILRCVPISNHLYFYWYRQILGQKVEFLVSFYNNEISEKSEIFDDQFSVERPDGSNFTLKIRSTKLEDSAMYFCASSLDREVTEAFFGQGTRLTVV.

The CDR3 is CASTHRGGTNTGELFF. CDR3 DNA sequence: TGTGCCAGCACCCATCGAGGAGGGACGAACACCGGGGAGCTGTTTTTT. The V gene is TRBV7-2, the J gene TRBJ2-2; tentative D call: TRBD2 (6 bases). The CDR3 spans 16 residues. The ends were cut back, 7 bases at V and 0 bases at J, with 15 bases in the middle. Per the germline V gene, CDR1 is SGHTA and CDR2 is FQGNSA.

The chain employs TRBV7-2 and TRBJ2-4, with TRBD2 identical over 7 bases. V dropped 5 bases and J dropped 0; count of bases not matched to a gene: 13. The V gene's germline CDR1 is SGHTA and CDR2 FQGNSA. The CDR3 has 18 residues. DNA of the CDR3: TGTGCCAGCAGCCCCTCACCGGGACTAACGTTAGCCAAAAACATTCAGTACTTC. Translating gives CASSPSPGLTLAKNIQYF.

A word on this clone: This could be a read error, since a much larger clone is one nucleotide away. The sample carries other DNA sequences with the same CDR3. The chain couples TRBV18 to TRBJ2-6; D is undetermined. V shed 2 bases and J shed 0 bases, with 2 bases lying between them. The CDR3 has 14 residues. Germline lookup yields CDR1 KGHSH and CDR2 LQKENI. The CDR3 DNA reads TGTGCCAGCTCACCAAGCTCTGGGGCCAACGTCCTGACTTTC. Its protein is CASSPSSGANVLTF.

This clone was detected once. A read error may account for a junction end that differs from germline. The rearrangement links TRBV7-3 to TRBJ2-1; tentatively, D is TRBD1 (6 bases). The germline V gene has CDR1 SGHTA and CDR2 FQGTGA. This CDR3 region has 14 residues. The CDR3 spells CASSLTRGPHEQFF. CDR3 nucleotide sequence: TGTGCCAGCAGCCTAACCAGGGGCCCCCATGAGCAGTTCTTC.

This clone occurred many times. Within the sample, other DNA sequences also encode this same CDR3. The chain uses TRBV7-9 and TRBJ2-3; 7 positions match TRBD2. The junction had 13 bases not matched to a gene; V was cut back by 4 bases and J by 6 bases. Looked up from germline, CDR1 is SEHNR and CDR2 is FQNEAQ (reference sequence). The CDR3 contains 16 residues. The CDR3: CASSSGLGMMADTQYF. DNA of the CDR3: TGTGCCAGCAGCTCTGGACTAGGTATGATGGCGGATACGCAGTATTTT.

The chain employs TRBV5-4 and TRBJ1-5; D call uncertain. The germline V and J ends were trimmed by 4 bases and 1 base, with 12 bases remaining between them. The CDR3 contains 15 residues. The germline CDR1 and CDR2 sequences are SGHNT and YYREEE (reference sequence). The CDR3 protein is CASSVGGHSNQPQHF. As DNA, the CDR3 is TGTGCCAGCAGCGTTGGAGGTCACAGCAATCAGCCCCAGCATTTT.